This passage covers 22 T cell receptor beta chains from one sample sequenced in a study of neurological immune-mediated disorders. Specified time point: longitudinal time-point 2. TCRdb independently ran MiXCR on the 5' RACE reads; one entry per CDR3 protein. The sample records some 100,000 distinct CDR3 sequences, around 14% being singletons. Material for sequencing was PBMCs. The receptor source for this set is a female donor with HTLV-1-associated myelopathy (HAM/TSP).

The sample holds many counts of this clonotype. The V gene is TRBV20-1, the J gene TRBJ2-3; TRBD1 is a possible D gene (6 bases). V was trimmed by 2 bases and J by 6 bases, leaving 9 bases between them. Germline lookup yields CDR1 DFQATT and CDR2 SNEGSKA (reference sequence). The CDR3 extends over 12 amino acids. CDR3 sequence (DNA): TGCAGTGCTAGACAGGGGTTGGATACGCAGTATTTT. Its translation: CSARQGLDTQYF.

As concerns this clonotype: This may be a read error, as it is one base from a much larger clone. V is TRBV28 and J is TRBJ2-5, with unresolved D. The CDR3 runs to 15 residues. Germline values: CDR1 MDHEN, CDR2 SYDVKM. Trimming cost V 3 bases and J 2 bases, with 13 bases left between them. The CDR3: CASSFLNSRQETQYF. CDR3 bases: TGTGCCAGCAGTTTTTTAAACAGCCGGCAAGAGACCCAGTACTTC.

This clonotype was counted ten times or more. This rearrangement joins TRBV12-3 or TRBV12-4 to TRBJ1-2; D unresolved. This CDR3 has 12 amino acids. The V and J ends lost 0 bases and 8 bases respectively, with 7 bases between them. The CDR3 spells CASSLAPSGYTF. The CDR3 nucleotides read TGTGCCAGCAGTTTAGCCCCTTCCGGCTACACCTTC.

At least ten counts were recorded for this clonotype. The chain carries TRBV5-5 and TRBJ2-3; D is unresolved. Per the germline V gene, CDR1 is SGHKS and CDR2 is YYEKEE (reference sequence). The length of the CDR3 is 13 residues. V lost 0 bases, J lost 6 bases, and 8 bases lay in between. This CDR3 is CASSLEAEDTQYF. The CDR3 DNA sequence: TGTGCCAGCAGCTTGGAGGCGGAGGATACGCAGTATTTT.

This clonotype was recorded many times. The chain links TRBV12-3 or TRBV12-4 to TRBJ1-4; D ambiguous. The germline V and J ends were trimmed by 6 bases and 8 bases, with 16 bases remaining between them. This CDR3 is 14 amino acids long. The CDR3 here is CASSYRFSDEKLFF. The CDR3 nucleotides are TGTGCCAGCAGCTACCGGTTCTCCGACGAAAAACTGTTTTTT.

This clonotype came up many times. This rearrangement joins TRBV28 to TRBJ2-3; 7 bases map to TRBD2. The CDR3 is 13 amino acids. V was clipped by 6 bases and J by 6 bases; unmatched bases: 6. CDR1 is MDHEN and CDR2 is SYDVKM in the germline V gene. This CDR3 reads CASSPWRGDTQYF. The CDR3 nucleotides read TGTGCCAGCAGCCCCTGGCGGGGGGATACGCAGTATTTT.

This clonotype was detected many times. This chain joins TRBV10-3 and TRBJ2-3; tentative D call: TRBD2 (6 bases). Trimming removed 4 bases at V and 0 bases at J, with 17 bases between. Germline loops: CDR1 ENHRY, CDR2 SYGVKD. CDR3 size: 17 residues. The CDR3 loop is CAISATTAGLSTDTQYF. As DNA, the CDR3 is TGTGCCATCAGTGCTACGACCGCGGGGCTGAGCACAGATACGCAGTATTTT.

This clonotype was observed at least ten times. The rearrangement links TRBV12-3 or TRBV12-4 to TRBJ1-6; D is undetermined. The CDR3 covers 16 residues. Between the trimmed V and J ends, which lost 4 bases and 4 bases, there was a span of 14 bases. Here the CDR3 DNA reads TGTGCCAGCAGTTCCCTGGCGGGAGGGTATAATTCACCCCTCCACTTT. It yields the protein CASSSLAGGYNSPLHF.

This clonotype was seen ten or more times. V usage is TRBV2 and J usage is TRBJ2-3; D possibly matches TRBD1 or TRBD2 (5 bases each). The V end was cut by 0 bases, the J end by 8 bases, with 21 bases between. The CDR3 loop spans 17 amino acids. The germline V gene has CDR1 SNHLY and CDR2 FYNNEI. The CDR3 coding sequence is TGTGCCAGCAGTGAAGCTGCCGGGTGGGGGTCCCCAGGTACGCAGTATTTT. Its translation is CASSEAAGWGSPGTQYF. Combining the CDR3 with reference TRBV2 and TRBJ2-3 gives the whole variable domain EPEVTQTPSHQVTQMGQEVILRCVPISNHLYFYWYRQILGQKVEFLVSFYNNEISEKSEIFDDQFSVERPDGSNFTLKIRSTKLEDSAMYFCASSEAAGWGSPGTQYFGPGTRLTVL.

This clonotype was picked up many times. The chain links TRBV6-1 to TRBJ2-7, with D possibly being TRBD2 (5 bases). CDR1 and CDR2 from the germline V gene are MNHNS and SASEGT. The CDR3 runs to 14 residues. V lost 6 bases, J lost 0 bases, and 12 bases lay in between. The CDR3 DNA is TGTGCCAGCAGATCCGGGGAAAGCTCCTACGAGCAGTACTTC. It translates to CASRSGESSYEQYF.

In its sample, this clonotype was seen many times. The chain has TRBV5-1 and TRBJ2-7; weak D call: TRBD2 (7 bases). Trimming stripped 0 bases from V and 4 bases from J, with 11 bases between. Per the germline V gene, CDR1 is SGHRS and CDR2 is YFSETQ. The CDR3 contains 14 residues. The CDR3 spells CASSLDRGAYEQYF. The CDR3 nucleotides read TGCGCCAGCAGCTTGGATCGGGGGGCTTACGAGCAGTACTTC. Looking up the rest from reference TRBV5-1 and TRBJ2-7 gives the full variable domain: KAGVTQTPRYLIKTRGQQVTLSCSPISGHRSVSWYQQTPGQGLQFLFEYFSETQRNKGNFPGRFSGRQFSNSRSEMNVSTLELGDSALYLCASSLDRGAYEQYFGPGTRLTVT.

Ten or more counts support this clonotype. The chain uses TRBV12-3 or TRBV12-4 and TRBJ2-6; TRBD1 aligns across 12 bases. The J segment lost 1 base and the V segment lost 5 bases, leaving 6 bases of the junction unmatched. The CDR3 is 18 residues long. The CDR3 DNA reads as TGTGCCAGCAGTCTCAAGGGACAGGGGGCGTCTGGGGCCAACGTCCTGACTTTC. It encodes CASSLKGQGASGANVLTF.

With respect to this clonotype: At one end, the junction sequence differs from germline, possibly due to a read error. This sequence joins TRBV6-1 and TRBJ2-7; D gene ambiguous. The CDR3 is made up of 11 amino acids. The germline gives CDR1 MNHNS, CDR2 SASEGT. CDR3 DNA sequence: TGTGTCAGCAGCAATAGCTACGAGCAGTACTTC. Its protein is CVSSNSYEQYF.

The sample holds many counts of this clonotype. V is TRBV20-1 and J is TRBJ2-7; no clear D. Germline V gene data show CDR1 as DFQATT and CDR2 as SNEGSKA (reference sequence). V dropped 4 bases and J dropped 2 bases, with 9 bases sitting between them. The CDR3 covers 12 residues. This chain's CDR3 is CSATPGPYEQYF. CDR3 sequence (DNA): TGCAGTGCTACCCCTGGACCCTACGAGCAGTACTTC.

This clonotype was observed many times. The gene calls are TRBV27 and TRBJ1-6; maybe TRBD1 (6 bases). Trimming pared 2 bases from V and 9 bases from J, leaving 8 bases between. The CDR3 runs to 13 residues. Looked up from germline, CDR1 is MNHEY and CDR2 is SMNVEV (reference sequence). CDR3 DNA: TGTGCCAGCAGTTTAACCAGGGGTTCACCCCTCCACTTT. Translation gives CASSLTRGSPLHF.

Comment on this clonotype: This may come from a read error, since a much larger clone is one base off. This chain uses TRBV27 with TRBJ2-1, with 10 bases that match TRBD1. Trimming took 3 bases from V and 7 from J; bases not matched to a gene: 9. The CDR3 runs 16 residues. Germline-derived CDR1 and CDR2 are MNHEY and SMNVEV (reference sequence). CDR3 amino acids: CASSFALDRGGNEQFF. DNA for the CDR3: TGTGCCAGCAGTTTCGCCTTGGACAGGGGGGGGAATGAGCAGTTCTTC.

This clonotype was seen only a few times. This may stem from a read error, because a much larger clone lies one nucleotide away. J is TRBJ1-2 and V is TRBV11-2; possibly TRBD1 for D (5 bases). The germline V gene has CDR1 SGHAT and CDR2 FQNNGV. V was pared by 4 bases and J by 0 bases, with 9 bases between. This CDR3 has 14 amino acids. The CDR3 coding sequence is TGTGCCAGCAGCTCGGACATGGCTAACTATGGCTACACCTTC. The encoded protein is CASSSDMANYGYTF.

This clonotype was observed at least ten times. The DNA of the CDR3 is TGTGCCAGCTCACCTTCCTCGGGGTCGGGGATAGGTGAGCAGTTCTTC. Its protein product is CASSPSSGSGIGEQFF. This chain connects TRBV18 to TRBJ2-1; D possibly corresponds to TRBD2 (5 bases). The germline CDR1 and CDR2 sequences are KGHSH and LQKENI. This CDR3 contains 16 residues. Trimming removed 3 bases at V and 9 bases at J, with 21 bases between.

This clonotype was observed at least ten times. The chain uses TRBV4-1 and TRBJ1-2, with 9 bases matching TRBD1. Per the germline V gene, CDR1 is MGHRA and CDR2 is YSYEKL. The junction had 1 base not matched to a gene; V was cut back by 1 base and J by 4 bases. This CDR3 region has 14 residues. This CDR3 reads CASSQGQGGYGYTF. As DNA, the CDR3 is TGCGCCAGCAGCCAAGGACAGGGGGGCTATGGCTACACCTTC.

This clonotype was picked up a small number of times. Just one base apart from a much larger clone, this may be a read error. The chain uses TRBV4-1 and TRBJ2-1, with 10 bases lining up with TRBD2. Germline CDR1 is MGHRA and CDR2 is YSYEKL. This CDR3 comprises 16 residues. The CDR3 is CANSPSGGPPYNEQFF. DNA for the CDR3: TGCGCCAACAGCCCTAGCGGGGGACCGCCCTACAATGAGCAGTTCTTC.

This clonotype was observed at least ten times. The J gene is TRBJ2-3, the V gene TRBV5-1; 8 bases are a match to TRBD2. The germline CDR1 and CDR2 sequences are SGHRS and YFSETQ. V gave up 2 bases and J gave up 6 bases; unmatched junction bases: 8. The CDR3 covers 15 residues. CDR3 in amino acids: CASSLNGGGVDTQYF. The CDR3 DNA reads TGCGCCAGCAGCTTAAACGGGGGGGGCGTGGATACGCAGTATTTT. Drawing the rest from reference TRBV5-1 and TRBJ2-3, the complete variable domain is KAGVTQTPRYLIKTRGQQVTLSCSPISGHRSVSWYQQTPGQGLQFLFEYFSETQRNKGNFPGRFSGRQFSNSRSEMNVSTLELGDSALYLCASSLNGGGVDTQYFGPGTRLTVL.

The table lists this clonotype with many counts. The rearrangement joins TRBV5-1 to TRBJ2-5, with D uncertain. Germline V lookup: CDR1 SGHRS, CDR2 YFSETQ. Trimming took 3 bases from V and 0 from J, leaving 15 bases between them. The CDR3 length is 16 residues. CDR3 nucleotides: TGCGCCAGCAGCTATAGCTATTCTCCTTACCAAGAGACCCAGTACTTC. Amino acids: CASSYSYSPYQETQYF.